The clone carrying this TCR beta chain was seen repeatedly, ten times or more. The antigen is not known. An absence of ophthalmopathy progression within 18 months meant stable Graves' hyperthyroidism. The authors obtained PBMCs from 10 ml of fresh peripheral blood. The data belong to a study of T cells in Graves' hyperthyroidism and ophthalmopathy. Template material for amplifying TCR beta CDR3 regions consisted of RNA transcripts. An initial round of RT-PCR targeting the TCR CDR3 relied on the HTBI primer set. One entry per CDR3 protein results from TCRdb running MiXCR on the multiplex PCR reads. The table lists approximately 400,000 distinct CDR3 sequences, under 15% of them singletons, with approximately 29% in the top ten. J lost 0 bases, V lost 5 bases, and 3 bases had no gene match. CDR1 and CDR2 from the germline V gene are SNHLY and FYNNEI. This CDR3 is built from 16 residues. Findings and limits, study-wide: Ophthalmopathy, which appeared later, was predicted by the model a median approximately 6 months before onset.

The sample taken for sequencing was blood. The TCR originated in a woman aged 25 to 39 with Graves' hyperthyroidism. The chain recombines TRBV2 with TRBJ2-3; 12 nucleotides match TRBD2. CDR3 amino acids: CASSRGLAGSTDTQYF. The CDR3 DNA is TGTGCCAGCAGTCGGGGACTAGCGGGTAGCACAGATACGCAGTATTTT.